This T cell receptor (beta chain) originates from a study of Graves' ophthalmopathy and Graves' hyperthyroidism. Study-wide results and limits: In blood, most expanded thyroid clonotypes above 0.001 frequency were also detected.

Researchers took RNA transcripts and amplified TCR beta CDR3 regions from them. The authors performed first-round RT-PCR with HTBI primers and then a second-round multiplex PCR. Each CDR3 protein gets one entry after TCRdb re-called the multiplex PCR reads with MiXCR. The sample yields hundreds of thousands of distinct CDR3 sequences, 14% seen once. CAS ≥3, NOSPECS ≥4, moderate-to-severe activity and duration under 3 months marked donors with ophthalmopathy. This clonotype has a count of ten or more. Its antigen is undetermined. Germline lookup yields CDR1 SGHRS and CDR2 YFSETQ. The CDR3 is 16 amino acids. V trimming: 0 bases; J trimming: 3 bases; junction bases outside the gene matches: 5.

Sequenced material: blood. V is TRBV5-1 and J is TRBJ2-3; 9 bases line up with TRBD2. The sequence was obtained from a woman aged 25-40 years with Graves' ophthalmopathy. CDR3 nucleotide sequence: TGCGCCAGCAGCTTGGCTCTAGCGGGGACTACAGATACGCAGTATTTT. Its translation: CASSLALAGTTDTQYF.